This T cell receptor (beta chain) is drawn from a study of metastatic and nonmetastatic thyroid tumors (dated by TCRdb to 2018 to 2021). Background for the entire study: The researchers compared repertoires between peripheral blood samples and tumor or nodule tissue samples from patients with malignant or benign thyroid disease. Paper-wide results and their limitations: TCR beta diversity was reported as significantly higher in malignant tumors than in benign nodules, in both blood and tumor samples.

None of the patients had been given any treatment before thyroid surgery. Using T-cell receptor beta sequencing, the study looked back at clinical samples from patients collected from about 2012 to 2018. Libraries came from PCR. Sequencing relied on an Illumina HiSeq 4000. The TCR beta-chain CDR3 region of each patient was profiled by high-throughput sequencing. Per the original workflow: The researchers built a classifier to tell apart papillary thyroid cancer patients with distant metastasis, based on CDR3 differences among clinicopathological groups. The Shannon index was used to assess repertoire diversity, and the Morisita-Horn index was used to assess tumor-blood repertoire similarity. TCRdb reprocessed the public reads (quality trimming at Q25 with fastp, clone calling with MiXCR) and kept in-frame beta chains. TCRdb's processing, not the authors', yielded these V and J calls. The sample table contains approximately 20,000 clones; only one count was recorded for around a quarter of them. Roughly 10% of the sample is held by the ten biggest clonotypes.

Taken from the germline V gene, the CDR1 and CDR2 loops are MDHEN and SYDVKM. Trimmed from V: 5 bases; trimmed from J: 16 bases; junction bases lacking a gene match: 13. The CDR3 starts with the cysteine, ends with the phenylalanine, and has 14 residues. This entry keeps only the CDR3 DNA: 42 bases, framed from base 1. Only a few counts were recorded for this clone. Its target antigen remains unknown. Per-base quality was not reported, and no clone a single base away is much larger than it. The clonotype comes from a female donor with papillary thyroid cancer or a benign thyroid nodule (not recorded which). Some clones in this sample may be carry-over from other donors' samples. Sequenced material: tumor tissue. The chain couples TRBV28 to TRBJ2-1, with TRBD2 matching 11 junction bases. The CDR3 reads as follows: CASSMLLAGASLFF. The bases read TGTGCCAGCAGTATGTTACTAGCGGGAGCGTCGCTTTTCTTC.